This T cell receptor beta chain was obtained from a study of T-cell reconstitution after alpha-beta-depleted transplantation in children. The CDR3 runs 16 residues. V lost 0 bases and J lost 7; bases outside the gene matches: 5. From germline, CDR1 is MNHEY and CDR2 SVGAGI. Library preparation (for TCRbeta) was performed with unique molecular identifiers. TCRdb redid the calling of the PCR reads with MiXCR, one entry per CDR3 protein. Here the sample spans more than 250,000 distinct CDR3 sequences, 9.9% being singletons. The receptor's source is a human donor who donated a stem cell graft to a child with SCID. The chain is built from TRBV6-5 and TRBJ2-2; 10 nucleotides match TRBD2. This specimen consisted of PBMCs from the stem cell graft donor, obtained from the stem cell graft. CDR3 sequence: CASSYSASGGGGELFF. CDR3 nucleotides: TGTGCCAGCAGTTACTCGGCTAGCGGGGGCGGCGGGGAGCTGTTTTTT.